Presented here are 28 T cell receptor beta chains from one specimen sequenced in a study of T cells in Graves' hyperthyroidism and ophthalmopathy. Amplification of TCR beta CDR3 regions used RNA as the template. When the TCR CDR3 underwent first-round RT-PCR, the HTBI primer set was used. TCRdb analysed the multiplex PCR reads with MiXCR anew, one entry per CDR3 protein. The sample has 500,000 to 650,000 distinct CDR3 sequences, over 35% seen once. The sequenced sample was peripheral blood or thyroid tissue (not recorded which). The source is an adult woman with Graves' disease, either hyperthyroidism or ophthalmopathy (not recorded which).

This chain connects TRBV7-6 to TRBJ2-5; TRBD1 agrees at 7 bases. With 5 bases clipped from V and 1 base from J, the junction kept 13 bases outside the gene matches. Germline CDR1 is SGHVS and CDR2 is FNYEAQ. The CDR3 covers 17 residues. CDR3 sequence reads: CASSPAGIGGSQETQYF. DNA for the CDR3: TGTGCCAGCAGCCCGGCCGGGATAGGGGGCAGCCAAGAGACCCAGTACTTC.

Remarks on this clonotype: Mismatch with germline at one junction end may stem from a read error. The chain is built from TRBV7-2 and TRBJ2-7; 8 nucleotides agree with TRBD1. The germline V gene encodes CDR1 SGHTA and CDR2 FQGNSA. The CDR3 is 15 amino acids. The CDR3 bases are TGTGTCAGCAGCTCGGCAGGGGGCCTCTCCTACGAGCAGTACTTC. This translates into CVSSSAGGLSYEQYF.

Worth noting for this clonotype: No conserved phenylalanine or tryptophan is present at the end of the CDR3, so a read error is the likely explanation. No DNA is shown, since the ends of the CDR3 on it are uncertain; the CDR3 is the one TCRdb lists. The V call is TRBV15, the J call TRBJ1-1; the tabulated D call, TRBD1, remains unverified against the DNA. CDR1 and CDR2 from the germline V gene are LNHNV and YYDKDF (reference sequence). 8 amino acids form the CDR3, both terminal residues included. The CDR3 is CATSSVPR.

On this clonotype: The CDR3 end shows no conserved phenylalanine or tryptophan, and so a read error is likely. It is unclear where the CDR3 begins or ends on the DNA, so no DNA is shown, and the CDR3 is as TCRdb lists it. V and J are TRBV29-1 and TRBJ2-5; the tabulated D call, TRBD1, remains unverified against the DNA. Germline V gene sequence: CDR1 SQVTM, CDR2 ANQGSEA. Both ends counted, the CDR3 spans 13 residues. This chain's CDR3 is CSVEMVGTGLIGS.

With regard to this clonotype: At one of its ends the junction is not consistent with the germline gene, which may arise from a read error. The chain employs TRBV2 and TRBJ1-2, with TRBD1 as a possible D gene (6 bases). Germline CDR1 reads SNHLY; CDR2 reads FYNNEI. The CDR3 loop spans 15 amino acids. The CDR3 DNA is TGCGCCAGCAGCCAAGTAGGACAGCTCCACTATGGCTACACCTTC. Translation: CASSQVGQLHYGYTF.

This clonotype was seen once. This may stem from a read error, because a much larger clone lies one nucleotide away. The CDR3 spells CSSSLSRVDSGNTIYF. CDR3 DNA sequence: TGTTCCAGCAGCCTCTCCAGGGTGGACTCTGGAAACACCATATATTTT. The chain joins TRBV7-9 to TRBJ1-3, with D maybe TRBD1 (5 bases). Germline loops: CDR1 SEHNR, CDR2 FQNEAQ (reference sequence). The CDR3 is 16 amino acids.

The V call is TRBV7-9, the J call TRBJ1-1, with D maybe TRBD1 (5 bases). Germline V gene data show CDR1 as SEHNR and CDR2 as FQNEAQ (reference sequence). The V end was cut by 7 bases, the J end by 4 bases, with 16 bases between. CDR3 length: 14 residues. The DNA of the CDR3 is TGTGCCAGCAACTCAGTAAGGGGCGGCACTGAAGCTTTCTTT. Amino acids: CASNSVRGGTEAFF.

Ten or more counts support this clonotype. The germline gene is not matched at one end of the junction; a read error may be the cause. The chain uses TRBV5-1 and TRBJ2-6; D uncertain. The CDR3 has 14 amino acids. CDR1 and CDR2 from the germline V gene are SGHRS and YFSETQ. The CDR3 loop reads CASSLDSGANVLTF. DNA of the CDR3: TGTGCCAGCAGTTTGGACTCTGGGGCCAACGTCCTGACTTTC.

At least ten counts were recorded for this clonotype. The V and J genes are TRBV19 and TRBJ2-5; perhaps TRBD2 as D (6 bases). V dropped 6 bases and J dropped 2 bases, with 10 bases sitting between them. CDR1 and CDR2 (germline): LNHDA, SQIVND (reference sequence). The CDR3 has 13 amino acids. The CDR3 sequence: CASSGSSQETQYF. The CDR3 DNA is TGTGCCAGTAGCGGGAGCTCTCAAGAGACCCAGTACTTC.

With respect to this clonotype: Just one base apart from a much larger clone, this may be a read error. The gene calls are TRBV12-3 or TRBV12-4 and TRBJ2-7, with D perhaps matching TRBD2 (6 bases). This CDR3 contains 15 residues. As DNA, the CDR3 is TGTGTCAGCAGCTTAGGGCGGGACTCAGTGTACGAGCAGTACTTC. Its translation is CVSSLGRDSVYEQYF.

This clonotype was counted a few times. The V gene is TRBV29-1, the J gene TRBJ1-3; unclear D gene. Trimming took 4 bases from V and 4 from J, leaving 14 bases between them. CDR1 and CDR2 from the germline V gene are SQVTM and ANQGSEA. There are 14 residues in the CDR3. CDR3 coding DNA: TGCAGCGTTGGGGTATTGTCAAACGGAAACACCATATATTTT. It yields the protein CSVGVLSNGNTIYF.

The chain employs TRBV7-9 and TRBJ2-7; the D gene is possibly TRBD2 (6 bases). Germline V gene sequence: CDR1 SEHNR, CDR2 FQNEAQ (reference sequence). This CDR3 contains 14 residues. The ends were cut back, 5 bases at V and 2 bases at J, with 13 bases in the middle. DNA of the CDR3: TGTGCCAGCAGCCTCGGGAGTATGACCTACGAGCAGTACTTC. This codes for CASSLGSMTYEQYF.

The rearrangement links TRBV7-2 to TRBJ1-5, with 7 bases matching TRBD1. The CDR3 runs 15 residues. V lost 6 bases, J lost 0 bases, and 5 bases stayed unmatched. The germline V gene encodes CDR1 SGHTA and CDR2 FQGNSA. The CDR3 coding sequence is TGTGCCAGCAGTTTGAACAGGGGTAGCAATCAGCCCCAGCATTTT. This gives the protein CASSLNRGSNQPQHF.

In its sample, this clonotype was seen once. The chain carries TRBV19 and TRBJ2-5; a possible D gene is TRBD2 (5 bases). V shed 5 bases and J shed 3 bases, with 7 bases lying between them. Germline CDR1 LNHDA, CDR2 SQIVND (reference sequence). This CDR3 is built from 12 residues. The CDR3 sequence is CASSLEEETQYF. CDR3 nucleotides: TGTGCCAGTAGTTTGGAGGAAGAGACCCAGTACTTC. The full variable domain, its missing parts supplied by reference TRBV19 and TRBJ2-5, is DGGITQSPKYLFRKEGQNVTLSCEQNLNHDAMYWYRQDPGQGLRLIYYSQIVNDFQKGDIAEGYSVSREKKESFPLTVTSAQKNPTAFYLCASSLEEETQYFGPGTRLLVL.

The CDR3: CATSADRGGQPQHF. The CDR3 region has the DNA TGTGCCACCAGCGCGGACAGGGGAGGTCAGCCCCAGCATTTT. The chain employs TRBV15 and TRBJ1-5; TRBD1 matches 9 bases. CDR1 and CDR2 (germline): LNHNV, YYDKDF (reference sequence). Germline trimming cut 5 bases from V and 6 bases from J; bases unmatched to any gene: 5. The CDR3 has 14 amino acids.

This sequence joins TRBV7-9 and TRBJ2-7; the match to TRBD2 covers 10 bases. There are 16 residues in the CDR3. CDR1 and CDR2 from the germline V gene are SEHNR and FQNEAQ (reference sequence). J gave up 3 bases and V 5 bases, and 10 bases lay outside the gene matches. The CDR3: CASSTSTSGRYYEQYF. The CDR3 DNA sequence: TGTGCCAGCAGCACCTCGACTAGCGGGCGTTACTACGAGCAGTACTTC.

This clonotype was seen repeatedly, ten times or more. The rearrangement joins TRBV29-1 to TRBJ2-5; 7 bases are shared with TRBD2. Germline V gives CDR1 SQVTM, CDR2 ANQGSEA. J was trimmed by 7 bases and V by 8 bases; bases with no gene match: 19. The CDR3 sequence is 15 residues long. The CDR3, as DNA: TGCAGCACCCGGCTGGGGGGGGGGTTTTTTGGGACCCAGTACTTC. Translated, it gives CSTRLGGGFFGTQYF.

This clonotype was seen a few times. V gene TRBV20-1 combines with J gene TRBJ1-2; D not certain. Trimming pared 5 bases from V and 8 bases from J, leaving 12 bases between. Looked up from germline, CDR1 is DFQATT and CDR2 is SNEGSKA (reference sequence). This CDR3 is 11 amino acids long. CDR3 loop: CSAYTTLGYTF. CDR3 coding DNA: TGCAGTGCTTACACTACCCTGGGCTACACCTTC.

Ten or more counts support this clonotype. The chain is built from TRBV10-3 and TRBJ1-2; TRBD1 might be the D (6 bases). Germline CDR1 and CDR2: ENHRY and SYGVKD. This CDR3 has 12 residues. Between the trimmed V and J ends, which lost 11 bases and 2 bases, there was a span of 12 bases. The CDR3 DNA reads TGTGCCTCGGGGGGGCTGAACTATGGCTACACCTTC. It encodes CASGGLNYGYTF.

The sample holds many counts of this clonotype. J is TRBJ2-5 and V is TRBV28; D is unclear. The CDR3 covers 12 residues. V lost 6 bases to trimming and J lost 5 bases, with 10 bases between them. Germline V gene sequence: CDR1 MDHEN, CDR2 SYDVKM. The CDR3 is CASSRWTETQYF. The CDR3 DNA reads as TGTGCCAGCAGCCGATGGACCGAGACCCAGTACTTC. Full variable domain (outside the CDR3, taken from reference TRBV28 and TRBJ2-5): DVKVTQSSRYLVKRTGEKVFLECVQDMDHENMFWYRQDPGLGLRLIYFSYDVKMKEKGDIPEGYSVSREKKERFSLILESASTNQTSMYLCASSRWTETQYFGPGTRLLVL.

The rearrangement links TRBV5-1 to TRBJ2-6; tentative D call: TRBD1 (6 bases). The germline V gene has CDR1 SGHRS and CDR2 YFSETQ. V was cut by 5 bases and J by 0 bases, with 6 bases left in between. There are 14 residues in the CDR3. The CDR3 here is CASRDSSGANVLTF. DNA for the CDR3: TGCGCCAGCAGGGACAGCTCTGGGGCCAACGTCCTGACTTTC.

This clonotype was counted many times. The chain employs TRBV14 and TRBJ2-6; D is possibly TRBD2 (7 bases). V lost 4 bases and J 4 bases, leaving 14 bases between the germline ends. Germline V lookup: CDR1 SGHDN, CDR2 FVKESK. CDR3 length: 16 amino acids. DNA for the CDR3: TGTGCCAGCAGCCTCGTGGGGGGGCGGGGGGCCAACGTCCTGACTTTC. Translating it yields CASSLVGGRGANVLTF.

This chain connects TRBV29-1 to TRBJ2-5; 7 positions match TRBD2. With 6 bases clipped from V and 1 base from J, the junction kept 5 bases outside the gene matches. CDR1 is SQVTM, CDR2 ANQGSEA, per germline. This CDR3 has 13 residues. This chain's CDR3 is CSVGGSLQETQYF. The CDR3, as DNA: TGCAGCGTGGGAGGGAGCCTCCAAGAGACCCAGTACTTC.

This clonotype was recorded many times. V usage is TRBV20-1 and J usage is TRBJ1-6; 7 bases fit TRBD1. V dropped 3 bases and J dropped 9; count of bases not matched to a gene: 14. This CDR3 is built from 16 residues. Germline lookup yields CDR1 DFQATT and CDR2 SNEGSKA (reference sequence). The CDR3 DNA reads as TGCAGTGCTAGGGGCCGAGACAGGGAGGATAGTTCACCCCTCCACTTT. Protein: CSARGRDREDSSPLHF.

This clonotype was seen only a few times. The rearrangement joins TRBV5-1 to TRBJ2-2; 8 bases map to TRBD2. V lost 2 bases and J lost 3; bases outside the gene matches: 3. The CDR3 contains 15 residues. Looked up from germline, CDR1 is SGHRS and CDR2 is YFSETQ. The DNA of the CDR3 is TGCGCCAGCAGCTTAGCGGGAGTCGACACCGGGGAGCTGTTTTTT. Encoded protein: CASSLAGVDTGELFF.

In its sample, this clonotype was seen many times. DNA of the CDR3: TGTGCCAGCAGCTTAACCCGAATTCCGGGTACTGAAGCTTTCTTT. Translation: CASSLTRIPGTEAFF. This chain uses TRBV7-2 with TRBJ1-1; D not certain. The CDR3 runs to 15 residues. Germline V gene sequence: CDR1 SGHTA, CDR2 FQGNSA. V lost 2 bases, J lost 5 bases, and 15 bases lay in between.

This clonotype was counted once. The rearrangement uses TRBV19 and TRBJ2-7; TRBD1 matches 7 bases. CDR3 length: 15 residues. The trim removed 4 bases at V and 4 bases at J, leaving 10 bases unmatched. Per germline, CDR1 LNHDA and CDR2 SQIVND (reference sequence). The CDR3 nucleotides are TGTGCCAGTAGTACGGGACAGCGAACAGTGTACGAGCAGTACTTC. Its protein is CASSTGQRTVYEQYF. Full variable domain (rest looked up from reference TRBV19 and TRBJ2-7): DGGITQSPKYLFRKEGQNVTLSCEQNLNHDAMYWYRQDPGQGLRLIYYSQIVNDFQKGDIAEGYSVSREKKESFPLTVTSAQKNPTAFYLCASSTGQRTVYEQYFGPGTRLTVT.

The chain employs TRBV29-1 and TRBJ2-7, with D possibly being TRBD1 or TRBD2 (5 bases each). V lost 1 base to trimming and J lost 3 bases, with 13 bases between them. CDR1 SQVTM and CDR2 ANQGSEA come from the germline V gene. The CDR3 contains 14 residues. CDR3 bases: TGCAGCGTTGAAGTTGGGGGTGAGTTCTACGAGCAGTACTTC. Its protein product is CSVEVGGEFYEQYF.